The 12 T cell receptor beta chains reported below all come from one sample, sequenced in a study of blood T cell repertoires in COVID-19. TCRdb's copy holds only in-frame clones and misses some; the assay was immunoSEQ multiplex PCR. This table holds more than 100,000 clones, roughly 87% found once. The sample was peripheral blood. All receptors come from a woman over 75 in a cohort sampled during active COVID-19.

The J gene is TRBJ2-3, the V gene TRBV20-1; 11 bases align to TRBD2. Germline CDR1 is DFQATT and CDR2 is SNEGSKA (reference sequence). Losses at the gene ends were 3 bases for V and 6 bases for J; bases not matched to a gene: 5. The CDR3 totals 14 residues. Here the CDR3 reads CSASPSGGSDTQYF. The CDR3, as DNA: TGCAGTGCTAGTCCTAGCGGGGGGTCTGATACGCAGTATTTT.

The chain couples TRBV24-1 to TRBJ2-7, with 7 bases aligning to TRBD1. CDR1 KGHDR and CDR2 SFDVKD come from the germline V gene. V dropped 3 bases and J dropped 7; count of bases not matched to a gene: 11. The CDR3 runs to 15 residues. The CDR3 is CATSDPDRSGREQYF. The CDR3 region has the DNA TGTGCCACCAGTGATCCGGACAGGTCGGGTCGTGAGCAGTACTTC.

J is TRBJ2-7 and V is TRBV28, with D maybe TRBD1 (5 bases). Trimming stripped 7 bases from V and 3 bases from J, with 10 bases between. The CDR3 has 12 residues. The germline V gene encodes CDR1 MDHEN and CDR2 SYDVKM. CDR3 residues: CASNWGLYEQYF. CDR3 in DNA: TGTGCCAGCAACTGGGGCCTCTACGAGCAGTACTTC.

This rearrangement joins TRBV3-1 (or the pseudogene TRBV3-2) to TRBJ2-1, with D perhaps TRBD2 (5 bases). The germline gives CDR1 LGHDT, CDR2 YNNKEL (reference sequence). This CDR3 has 13 residues. The ends were cut back, 4 bases at V and 6 bases at J, with 10 bases in the middle. The DNA for the CDR3 is TGTGCCAGCAGCCTATCCGCGGGCAATGAGCAGTTCTTC. This sequence encodes CASSLSAGNEQFF.

The chain uses TRBV18 and TRBJ1-2; 9 positions agree with TRBD1. The CDR3 has 16 amino acids. Germline values: CDR1 KGHSH, CDR2 LQKENI. V was clipped by 5 bases and J by 5 bases; unmatched bases: 12. CDR3 loop: CASSSGQGGIPYGYTF. The CDR3 DNA reads TGTGCCAGCTCATCGGGACAGGGAGGGATCCCTTATGGCTACACCTTC.

The V call is TRBV6-4, the J call TRBJ1-2, with D tentatively TRBD1 (5 bases). V was pared by 2 bases and J by 7 bases, with 14 bases between. The CDR3 consists of 14 residues. Germline lookup yields CDR1 MRHNA and CDR2 SNTAGT. Here the CDR3 DNA reads TGTGCCAGCAGTGACGGCAGGGTTGGGCTTGGCTACACCTTC. Encoded protein: CASSDGRVGLGYTF.

V gene TRBV30 combines with J gene TRBJ2-3; 10 bases match TRBD2. In germline, CDR1 is GTSNPN, CDR2 SVGIG (reference sequence). The CDR3 runs to 14 residues. V was clipped by 2 bases and J by 6 bases; unmatched bases: 5. CDR3 DNA: TGTGCCTGGAGTAAGCGGGGGGGCCCGGATACGCAGTATTTT. Its translation: CAWSKRGGPDTQYF.

The chain couples TRBV10-3 to TRBJ2-7, with TRBD2 matching over 13 bases. Trimming cost V 6 bases and J 4 bases; bases outside gene matches: 12. Germline V lookup: CDR1 ENHRY, CDR2 SYGVKD. The CDR3 is made up of 17 amino acids. The CDR3 protein is CAISPPSGLAGEYEQYF. Here the CDR3 DNA reads TGTGCCATCAGCCCCCCTTCCGGACTAGCGGGAGAGTACGAGCAGTACTTC.

This chain connects TRBV7-9 to TRBJ2-7; D ambiguous. The CDR3 spans 13 residues. Germline loops: CDR1 SEHNR, CDR2 FQNEAQ (reference sequence). Trimming removed 1 base at V and 4 bases at J, with 8 bases between. The CDR3 here is CASSLGGTYEQYF. The DNA of the CDR3 is TGTGCCAGCAGCTTAGGAGGCACATACGAGCAGTACTTC. The whole variable domain, remainder taken from reference TRBV7-9 and TRBJ2-7, is DTGVSQNPRHKITKRGQNVTFRCDPISEHNRLYWYRQTLGQGPEFLTYFQNEAQLEKSRLLSDRFSAERPKGSFSTLEIQRTEQGDSAMYLCASSLGGTYEQYFGPGTRLTVT.

With respect to this clone: Other nucleotide sequences in the sample specify the same CDR3. The J gene is TRBJ2-7, the V gene TRBV2; TRBD1 matches at 7 bases. Losses at the gene ends were 6 bases for V and 1 base for J; bases not matched to a gene: 3. The CDR3 consists of 13 residues. Germline V gives CDR1 SNHLY, CDR2 FYNNEI. The CDR3 region has the DNA TGTGCCAGCAGCGTGGGACAGTCCTACGAGCAGTACTTC. Protein: CASSVGQSYEQYF.

The chain is built from TRBV12-3 or TRBV12-4 and TRBJ1-6; D gene unclear. The V gene lost 0 bases and the J gene lost 11 bases, with 8 bases spanning the gap. The CDR3 is 13 amino acids. As DNA, the CDR3 is TGTGCCAGCAGTTTAGCGAGCTTCCCACCCCTCCACTTT. This sequence encodes CASSLASFPPLHF.

This sequence joins TRBV14 and TRBJ2-1; 7 bases are a match to TRBD1. CDR1 is SGHDN, CDR2 FVKESK, per germline. Unmatched junction bases numbered 6, after V lost 0 bases and J lost 4 bases. The CDR3 runs 16 residues. CDR3 loop: CASSQDGQGVYNEQFF. In nucleotides, the CDR3 is TGTGCCAGCAGCCAAGATGGGCAGGGGGTATACAATGAGCAGTTCTTC.